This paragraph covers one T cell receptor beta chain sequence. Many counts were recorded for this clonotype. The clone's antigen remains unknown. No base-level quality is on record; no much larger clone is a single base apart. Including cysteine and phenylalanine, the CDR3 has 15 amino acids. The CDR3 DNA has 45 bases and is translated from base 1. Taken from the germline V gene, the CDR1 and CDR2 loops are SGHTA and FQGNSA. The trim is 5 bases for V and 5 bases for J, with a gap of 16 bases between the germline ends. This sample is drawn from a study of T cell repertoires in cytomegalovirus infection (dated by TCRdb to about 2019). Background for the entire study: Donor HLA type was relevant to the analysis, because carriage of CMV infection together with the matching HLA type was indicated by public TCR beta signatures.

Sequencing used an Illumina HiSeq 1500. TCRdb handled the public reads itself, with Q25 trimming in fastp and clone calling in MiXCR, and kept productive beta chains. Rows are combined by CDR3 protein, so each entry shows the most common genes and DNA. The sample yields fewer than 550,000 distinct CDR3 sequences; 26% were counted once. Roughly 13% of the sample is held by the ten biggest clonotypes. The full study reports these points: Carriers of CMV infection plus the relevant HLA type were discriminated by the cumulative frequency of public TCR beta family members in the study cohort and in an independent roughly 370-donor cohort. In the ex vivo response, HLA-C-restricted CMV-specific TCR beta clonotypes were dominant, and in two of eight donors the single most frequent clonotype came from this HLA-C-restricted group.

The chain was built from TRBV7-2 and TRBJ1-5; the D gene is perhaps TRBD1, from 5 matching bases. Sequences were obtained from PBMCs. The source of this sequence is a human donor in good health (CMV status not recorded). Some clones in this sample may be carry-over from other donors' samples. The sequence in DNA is TGTGCCAGCAGCCGACACCCAGGGTCGGATCAGCCCCAGCATTTT. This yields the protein CASSRHPGSDQPQHF.